This T cell receptor (beta chain) was obtained from a study of blood T cell repertoires in COVID-19. On the study more broadly: Samples of COVID-19 (acute and convalescent) were obtained from the United States, Italy and Spain. In each case, the material was cDNA or gDNA derived from T cells, B-cell-depleted T cells, or PBMCs.

As originally analysed: How many nucleated cells were present was estimated from reference gene primer amplification. Generated by immunoSEQ multiplex PCR, the TCRdb table keeps only in-frame clones and is missing some. V and J calls and clone size are given by that table; D and trimming were obtained from the DNA. Found here are around 120,000 clones, more than 65% of them singletons; the top ten hold just under 25%. The CDR3 extends over 13 amino acids. Looked up from germline, CDR1 is MDHEN and CDR2 is SYDVKM. The V and J ends lost 6 bases and 8 bases respectively, with 16 bases between them. The chain is built from TRBV28 and TRBJ1-2; D is uncertain. Sequenced material: peripheral blood. The TCR sequence derives from a human donor in a cohort sampled during active COVID-19. The CDR3 region is CASSWTEGRGYTF. The CDR3 DNA follows: TGTGCCAGCAGCTGGACTGAGGGTAGGGGCTACACCTTC.